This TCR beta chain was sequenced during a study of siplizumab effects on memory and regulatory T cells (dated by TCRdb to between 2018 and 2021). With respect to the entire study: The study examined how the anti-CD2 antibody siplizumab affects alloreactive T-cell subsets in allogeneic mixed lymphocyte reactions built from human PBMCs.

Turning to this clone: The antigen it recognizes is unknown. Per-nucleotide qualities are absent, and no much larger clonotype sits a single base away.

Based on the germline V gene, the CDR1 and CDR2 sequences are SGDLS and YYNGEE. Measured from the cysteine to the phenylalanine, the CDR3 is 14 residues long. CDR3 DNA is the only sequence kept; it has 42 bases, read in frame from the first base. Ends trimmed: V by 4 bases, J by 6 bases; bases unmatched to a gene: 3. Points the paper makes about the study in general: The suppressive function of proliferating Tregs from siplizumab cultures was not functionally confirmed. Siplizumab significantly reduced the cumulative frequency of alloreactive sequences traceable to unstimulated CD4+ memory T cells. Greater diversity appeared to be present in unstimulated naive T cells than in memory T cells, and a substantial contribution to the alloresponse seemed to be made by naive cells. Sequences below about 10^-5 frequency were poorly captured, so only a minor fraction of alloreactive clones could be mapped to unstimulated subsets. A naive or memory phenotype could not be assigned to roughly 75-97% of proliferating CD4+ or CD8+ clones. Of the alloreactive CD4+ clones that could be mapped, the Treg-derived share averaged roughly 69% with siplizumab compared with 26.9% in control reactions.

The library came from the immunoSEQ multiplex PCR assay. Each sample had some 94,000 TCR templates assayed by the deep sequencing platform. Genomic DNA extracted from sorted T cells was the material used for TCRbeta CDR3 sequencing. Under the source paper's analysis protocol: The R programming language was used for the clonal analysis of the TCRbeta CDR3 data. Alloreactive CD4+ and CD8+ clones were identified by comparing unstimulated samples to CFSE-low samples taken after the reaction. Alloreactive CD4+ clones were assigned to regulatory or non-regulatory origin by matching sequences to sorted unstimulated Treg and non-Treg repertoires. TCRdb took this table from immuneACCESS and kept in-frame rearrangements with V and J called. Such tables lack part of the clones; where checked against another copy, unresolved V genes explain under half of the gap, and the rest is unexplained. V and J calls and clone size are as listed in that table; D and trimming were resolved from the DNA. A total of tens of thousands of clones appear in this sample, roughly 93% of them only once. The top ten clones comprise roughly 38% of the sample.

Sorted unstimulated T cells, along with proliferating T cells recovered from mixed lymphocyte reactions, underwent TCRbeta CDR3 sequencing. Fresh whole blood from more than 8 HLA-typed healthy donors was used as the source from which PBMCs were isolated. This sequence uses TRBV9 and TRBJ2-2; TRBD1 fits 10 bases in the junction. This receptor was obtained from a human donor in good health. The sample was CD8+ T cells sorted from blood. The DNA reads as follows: TGTGCCAGCAGCCCAGGGACAGGGGCCGGGGAGCTGTTTTTT. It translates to CASSPGTGAGELFF.